The sample holds one count of the clone carrying this T cell receptor beta chain. This sample is part of a study of blood T cell repertoires in COVID-19. Overall study: Acute and convalescent COVID-19 samples came from the United States, Italy and Spain. Sources were T cells, B-cell-depleted T cells, or PBMCs; the material itself was cDNA or gDNA.

Study processing details: Amplification of reference gene primers provided the estimated nucleated cell counts. Assay: immunoSEQ multiplex PCR; the TCRdb copy retains only in-frame clones and omits some. Clonal size and the V and J genes are those of that table, whereas D and trimming came from the DNA. Of over 250,000 clones listed, 85% were seen once; the top ten hold approximately 5.1%. V was cut by 4 bases and J by 0 bases, with 19 bases left in between. The CDR3 has 18 amino acids. Germline V CDR1 and CDR2: SNHLY, FYNNEI. The V and J genes are TRBV2 and TRBJ2-1, with D possibly being TRBD2 (6 bases). The TCR comes from a man aged 50 to 59 with active or convalescent COVID-19. The specimen sequenced was peripheral blood. The CDR3 DNA reads TGTGCCAGCAGTGGGCCTGGCGGGGCTAGCGCCTCCTACAATGAGCAGTTCTTC. Its protein product is CASSGPGGASASYNEQFF.